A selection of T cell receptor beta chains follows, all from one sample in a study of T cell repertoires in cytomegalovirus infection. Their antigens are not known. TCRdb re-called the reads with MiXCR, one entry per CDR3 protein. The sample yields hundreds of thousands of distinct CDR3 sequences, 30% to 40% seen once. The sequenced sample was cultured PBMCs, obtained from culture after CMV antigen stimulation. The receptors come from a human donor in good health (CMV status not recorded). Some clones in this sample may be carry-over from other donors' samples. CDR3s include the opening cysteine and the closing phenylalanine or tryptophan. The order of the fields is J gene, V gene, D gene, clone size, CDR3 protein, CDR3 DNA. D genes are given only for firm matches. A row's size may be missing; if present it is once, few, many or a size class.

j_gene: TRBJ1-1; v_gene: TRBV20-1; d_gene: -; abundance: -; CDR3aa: CSASVKANTEAFF; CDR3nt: TGCAGTGCTAGCGTCAAAGCGAACACTGAAGCTTTCTTT
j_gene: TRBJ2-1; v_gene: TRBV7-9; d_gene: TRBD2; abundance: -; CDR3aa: CASSWGASGSNEQFF; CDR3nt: TGTGCCAGCAGCTGGGGGGCTAGCGGGAGCAATGAGCAGTTCTTC
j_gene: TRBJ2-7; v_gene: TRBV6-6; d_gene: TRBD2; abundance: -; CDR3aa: CASSSGTSGGRLSYEQYF; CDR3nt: TGTGCCAGCAGCTCCGGGACTAGCGGGGGTAGACTCTCCTACGAGCAGTACTTC
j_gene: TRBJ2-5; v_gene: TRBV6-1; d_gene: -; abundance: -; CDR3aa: CASNGSGRQTQYF; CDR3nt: TGTGCCAGCAATGGGTCAGGGCGACAGACCCAGTACTTC
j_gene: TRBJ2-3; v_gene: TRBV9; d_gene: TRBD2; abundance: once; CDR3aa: CASSERRLAGREQYF; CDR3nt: TGTGCCAGCAGCGAGCGGAGACTAGCGGGAAGGGAGCAGTATTTT
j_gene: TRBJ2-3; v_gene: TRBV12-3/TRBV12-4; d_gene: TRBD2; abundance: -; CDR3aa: CASQAGFGTDTQYF; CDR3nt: TGTGCCAGCCAAGCGGGATTCGGCACAGATACGCAGTATTTT
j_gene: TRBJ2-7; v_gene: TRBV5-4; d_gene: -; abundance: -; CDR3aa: CASSVDGRNYEQYF; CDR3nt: TGTGCCAGCAGCGTCGACGGCCGAAACTACGAGCAGTACTTC
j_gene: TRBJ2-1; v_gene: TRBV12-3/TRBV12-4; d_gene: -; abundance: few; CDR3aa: CASSFGGAEQFF; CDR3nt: TGTGCCAGCAGCTTCGGGGGCGCTGAGCAGTTCTTC
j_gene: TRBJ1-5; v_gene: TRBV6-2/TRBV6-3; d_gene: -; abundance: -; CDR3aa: CACSTGNQPQHF; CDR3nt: TGTGCCTGTTCGACAGGCAATCAGCCCCAGCATTTT
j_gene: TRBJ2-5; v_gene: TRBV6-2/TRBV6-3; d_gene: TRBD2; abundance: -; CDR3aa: CATSGRSETQYF; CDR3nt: TGTGCCACAAGCGGGAGAAGTGAGACCCAGTACTTC
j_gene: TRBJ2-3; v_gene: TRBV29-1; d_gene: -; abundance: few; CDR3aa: CSVEFEGSADTQYF; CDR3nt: TGCAGCGTTGAGTTTGAGGGCTCGGCAGATACGCAGTATTTT